The clone carrying this TCR beta chain was counted only a few times. Its antigen is still unknown. Specified time point: pre-sensitization, week 0. Indicated treatment: therapeutic diphenylcyclopropenone sensitization with weekly scalp DPC. These data are taken from a study of human T cells and chemical hapten exposure. General study points: TCRs above 1 in 1000 frequency did not change with DPC sensitization.

TCRdb itself ran the RACE reads through MiXCR, one entry per CDR3 protein. The data hold around 200,000 distinct CDR3 sequences, with around 30% observed a single time. Trimming pared 3 bases from V and 1 base from J, leaving 2 bases between. The CDR3 loop spans 12 amino acids. The germline CDR1 and CDR2 sequences are ENHRY and SYGVKD. The receptor's source is a woman in her 30s with alopecia areata. Some clones in this sample may be carry-over from other donors' samples. This chain uses TRBV10-3 with TRBJ2-3; D uncertain. Specimen: whole blood, collected in connection with sensitization to the hapten diphenylcyclopropenone (DPC). The CDR3 DNA is TGTGCCATCAGTGAAGGCACAGATACGCAGTATTTT. Its protein product is CAISEGTDTQYF.